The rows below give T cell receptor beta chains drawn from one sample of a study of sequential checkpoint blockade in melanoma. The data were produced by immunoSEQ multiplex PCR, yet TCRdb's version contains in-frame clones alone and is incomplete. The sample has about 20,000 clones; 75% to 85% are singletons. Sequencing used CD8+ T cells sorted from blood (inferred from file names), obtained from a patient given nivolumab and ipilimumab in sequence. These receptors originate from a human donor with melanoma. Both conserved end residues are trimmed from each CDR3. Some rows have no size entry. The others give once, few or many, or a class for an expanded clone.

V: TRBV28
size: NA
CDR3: ASCGRGSEAF

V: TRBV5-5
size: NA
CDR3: ASSLWSGGAYEQY

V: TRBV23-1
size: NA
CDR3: ASSGGTGVGELF

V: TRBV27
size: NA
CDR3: ASGPGTGYEQY

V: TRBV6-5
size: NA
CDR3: ASSPGTGSVYEQF

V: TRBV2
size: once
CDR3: ASNLGGPPGDTQY

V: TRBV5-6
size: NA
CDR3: ASSSGLTEAF

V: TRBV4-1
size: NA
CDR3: ASSQEGFVERYT

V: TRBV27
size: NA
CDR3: ASSPGTGPLSYEQY

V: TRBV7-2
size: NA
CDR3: ASSSRTGGYT

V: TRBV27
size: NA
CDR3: ASSTTDRTGALYGYT

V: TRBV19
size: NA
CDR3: ASSVLYDRGGYGYT

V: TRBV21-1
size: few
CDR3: ASSKKDGLWAWNQPQH

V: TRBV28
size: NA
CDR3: ASSTNRGMNTEAF

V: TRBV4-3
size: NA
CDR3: ASSQHRVRETEAF

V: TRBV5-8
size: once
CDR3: ASSLPGPNTEAF

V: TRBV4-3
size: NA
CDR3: ASSQDQGQINQPQH

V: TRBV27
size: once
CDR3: ASSFGQGRYEQY

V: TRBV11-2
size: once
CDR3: ASSSFYEQY

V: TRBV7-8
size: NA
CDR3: KEFEGGSASYEQY

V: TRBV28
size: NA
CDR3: ASSPWRITEAF

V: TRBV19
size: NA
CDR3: ASSIALYGTEISDTQY

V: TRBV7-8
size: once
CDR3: ASSRLAGPNTGELF

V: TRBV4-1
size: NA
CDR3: ASSQEPSANYEQY

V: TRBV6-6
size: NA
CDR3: ASSYLAGGTDTQY

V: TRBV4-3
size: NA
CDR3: ASSPTFFRGLAGGAYGNIQY

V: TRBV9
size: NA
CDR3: ASSVDGGGNQETQY

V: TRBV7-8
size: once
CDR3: ASSFLAGITDTQY

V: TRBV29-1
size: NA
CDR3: SVEGQNTGELF

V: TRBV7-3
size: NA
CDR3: ASSLTAGTGRNTGELF

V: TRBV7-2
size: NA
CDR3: ASSPAGRGNGYT

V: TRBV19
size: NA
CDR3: ASSMTVGYEQY

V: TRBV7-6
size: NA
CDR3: ASSLRTGPSEQY

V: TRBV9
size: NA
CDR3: ASFGPGYT

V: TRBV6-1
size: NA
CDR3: ASIFRTGSYNEQF

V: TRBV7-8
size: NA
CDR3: ASSLGRQGIYGYT

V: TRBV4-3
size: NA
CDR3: ASSQLQGAIEQF

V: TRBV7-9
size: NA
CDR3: ASSHLVRDRGIGHVKLF

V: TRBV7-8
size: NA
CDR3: ASSPWTGGAATEAF

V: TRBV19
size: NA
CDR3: ASSTTGKTGELF

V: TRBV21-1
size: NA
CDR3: ASSKELGGNEQF